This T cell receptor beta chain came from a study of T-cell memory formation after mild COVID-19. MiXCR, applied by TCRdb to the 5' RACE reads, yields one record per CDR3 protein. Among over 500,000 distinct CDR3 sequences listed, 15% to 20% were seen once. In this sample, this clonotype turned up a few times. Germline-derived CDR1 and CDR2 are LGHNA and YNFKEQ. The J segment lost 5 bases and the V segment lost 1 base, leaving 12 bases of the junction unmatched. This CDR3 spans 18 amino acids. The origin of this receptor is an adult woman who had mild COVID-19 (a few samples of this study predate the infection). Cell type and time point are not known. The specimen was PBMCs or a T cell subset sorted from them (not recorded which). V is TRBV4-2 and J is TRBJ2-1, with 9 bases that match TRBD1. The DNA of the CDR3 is TGTGCCAGCAGCCAAGCCCAATCACTGACAGGGGGGGACAATGAGCAGTTCTTC. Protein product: CASSQAQSLTGGDNEQFF.